A selection of T cell receptor beta chains follows, all from one sample in a study of blood T cell repertoires in COVID-19. Data came from immunoSEQ multiplex PCR; TCRdb stores just in-frame clones and leaves some out. Of 200,000 or so clones listed, roughly 90% were seen once; the top ten hold 6.5%. The sample was peripheral blood. Every receptor here comes from a man between 60 and 75 years old who had recovered from COVID-19. Each CDR3 is given with its conserved first and last residue. D genes are given only for firm matches. Size is stated for part of the rows, as once, few or many counts, or as a class when the clone is expanded.

v_call: TRBV28; j_call: TRBJ2-1; clone_size: -; d_call: TRBD1; cdr3_length: 14; cdr3_aa: CASSLPQGYNEQFF; cdr3_nt: TGTGCCAGCAGCCTACCACAGGGGTACAATGAGCAGTTCTTC
v_call: TRBV19; j_call: TRBJ1-2; clone_size: -; d_call: TRBD1; cdr3_length: 13; cdr3_aa: CASSPGTGNGYTF; cdr3_nt: TGTGCCAGTAGTCCGGGGACAGGGAATGGCTACACCTTC
v_call: TRBV7-6; j_call: TRBJ2-7; clone_size: -; d_call: TRBD1; cdr3_length: 16; cdr3_aa: CASSLAHRGLAYEQYF; cdr3_nt: TGTGCCAGCAGCTTAGCACACAGGGGGTTAGCCTACGAGCAGTACTTC
v_call: TRBV27; j_call: TRBJ2-7; clone_size: once; d_call: TRBD1; cdr3_length: 14; cdr3_aa: CASSTGTGSYEQYF; cdr3_nt: TGTGCCAGCAGTACCGGGACAGGCTCCTACGAGCAGTACTTC
v_call: TRBV4-3; j_call: TRBJ2-6; clone_size: -; d_call: -; cdr3_length: 17; cdr3_aa: CASSQLDSHSGANVLTF; cdr3_nt: TGCGCCAGCAGCCAATTGGACAGCCACTCTGGGGCCAACGTCCTGACTTTC
v_call: TRBV7-8; j_call: TRBJ1-4; clone_size: -; d_call: TRBD1; cdr3_length: 16; cdr3_aa: CASTPRGGRVSEKLFF; cdr3_nt: TGTGCCAGCACCCCAAGAGGGGGCAGAGTGAGTGAAAAACTGTTTTTT
v_call: TRBV5-1; j_call: TRBJ2-2; clone_size: -; d_call: TRBD1; cdr3_length: 14; cdr3_aa: CASSQGALPGELFF; cdr3_nt: TGCGCCAGCAGCCAGGGGGCATTACCCGGGGAGCTGTTTTTT
v_call: TRBV18; j_call: TRBJ1-5; clone_size: -; d_call: TRBD1; cdr3_length: 15; cdr3_aa: CASSAGGQGHQPQHF; cdr3_nt: TGTGCCAGCTCAGCGGGGGGACAGGGTCATCAGCCCCAGCATTTT
v_call: TRBV21-1; j_call: TRBJ2-7; clone_size: -; d_call: -; cdr3_length: 15; cdr3_aa: CASSKDGGLHPEQYF; cdr3_nt: TGTGCCAGCAGCAAGGATGGAGGCCTCCACCCCGAGCAGTACTTC
v_call: TRBV4-1; j_call: TRBJ2-1; clone_size: -; d_call: TRBD2; cdr3_length: 16; cdr3_aa: CASSQAPAGGYNEQFF; cdr3_nt: TGCGCCAGCAGCCAAGCCCCAGCGGGGGGTTACAATGAGCAGTTCTTC
v_call: TRBV5-4; j_call: TRBJ1-1; clone_size: -; d_call: TRBD1; cdr3_length: 15; cdr3_aa: CASSLRTGVNTEAFF; cdr3_nt: TGTGCCAGCAGCTTGCGTACAGGGGTGAACACTGAAGCTTTCTTT
v_call: TRBV9; j_call: TRBJ2-7; clone_size: -; d_call: TRBD1; cdr3_length: 14; cdr3_aa: CASSTGTGSYEQYF; cdr3_nt: TGTGCCAGCAGCACCGGGACAGGGTCCTACGAGCAGTACTTC
v_call: TRBV28; j_call: TRBJ2-2; clone_size: -; d_call: -; cdr3_length: 14; cdr3_aa: CASSFGSGTGELFF; cdr3_nt: TGTGCCAGCAGTTTCGGGAGTGGTACCGGGGAGCTGTTTTTT
v_call: TRBV5-4; j_call: TRBJ2-7; clone_size: once; d_call: TRBD1; cdr3_length: 15; cdr3_aa: CASSLLPQGDYEQYF; cdr3_nt: TGTGCCAGCAGCTTGTTACCTCAGGGGGACTACGAGCAGTACTTC
v_call: TRBV7-2; j_call: TRBJ2-7; clone_size: -; d_call: TRBD2; cdr3_length: 15; cdr3_aa: CASSLGAGAAYEQYF; cdr3_nt: TGTGCCAGCAGCTTAGGAGCGGGGGCCGCCTACGAGCAGTACTTC
v_call: TRBV5-6; j_call: TRBJ1-1; clone_size: -; d_call: TRBD1; cdr3_length: 13; cdr3_aa: CASSRQGRAEAFF; cdr3_nt: TGTGCCAGCAGCCGACAGGGCAGGGCTGAAGCTTTCTTT